This entry features one TCR beta chain sequence. What this receptor recognizes is not known. The sample holds no much larger clone one base away, and base qualities are not on file. TCRbeta CDR3 regions were profiled by bias-controlled multiplex PCR amplification of genomic DNA with the immunoSEQ Assay. The authors' analysis ran thus. To quantify the absolute abundance of each unique TCRbeta CDR3 region, the sequences were collapsed and filtered. Differential abundance was tested with a binomial (Fisher-equivalent) model and with a beta-binomial model adding time-dependent variance fitted from healthy donors. Any clone with fewer than 5 combined templates was excluded, and a clone was called differentially abundant if its Benjamini-Hochberg FDR was below 0.01. Beta-binomial variance was modeled as a function of total template count across the two samples using the form v = (b*log(k)+a)^2. This is the immuneACCESS table as TCRdb keeps it, with only in-frame sequences that have V and J called. A part of the clones is gone; compared with another copy, unresolved V genes explain less than half, and the rest is unexplained. V and J calls and clone size follow that table, whereas D and trimming were derived from the DNA. Here the sample has around 90,000 clones; approximately 89% occur a single time. Jointly, the top ten make up roughly 4% of the sample.

During the collection period, no infections or other immune events were recorded for the healthy donors. Time-dependent variance in a beta-binomial model of T-cell clone differential abundance was calibrated using healthy-donor blood repertoires as a training cohort. There were roughly 10 healthy donors in the training cohort, of whom 3 were female and 7 were male. An age range of about 29 to 65 years, with an average of roughly 40 years, was recorded for the donors. Whole blood, obtained from a commercial supplier, was collected from each healthy donor at three time points spaced two weeks apart. For immunosequencing, genomic DNA was extracted from unsorted whole blood. This sample is drawn from a study of identifying expanded T cells in peripheral blood (dated by TCRdb to about 2019). Some background on the complete study: Four technical replicates, made by sequencing separate aliquots from the same pool of genomic DNA, were compared pairwise. The research as a whole found: It was expected by the authors that biological variance in healthy repertoires might increase further over much longer intervals, such as months to years. Variance in clone template counts between approximately 2-week samples significantly increased with total template count across all healthy donors. Between technical replicates the binomial model flagged about 1.2 differentially abundant clones, whereas over about two weeks the binomial model flagged about 15 and over about four weeks around 19. Across all healthy-donor time intervals, the beta-binomial model significantly lowered both the number of clones called differentially abundant and the false-positive rate.

Sequencing used blood. The source is a person aged 18 to 70 in good health.

The nucleotide sequence is given as TGTGCCAGCAGCTACCCGAGGAGCGGGAGTCCCTACAATGAGCAGTTCTTC. This encodes CASSYPRSGSPYNEQFF. The sequence links TRBV7-9 to TRBJ2-1, with TRBD2 identical over 8 junction bases. The junction shows trimming of 4 bases on V and 2 bases on J, and the gene matches do not reach 10 bases of it. CDR1 is given as SEHNR and CDR2 as FQNEAQ, both from the germline V gene (reference sequence). The CDR3 sequence holds 17 residues, the cysteine and phenylalanine included. Of the read, only the CDR3 DNA is kept; its 51 bases are in frame from base 1.